The sequence of this T cell receptor (beta chain) was determined in a study of blood T cell repertoires in COVID-19. This clone was detected only once. Only in-frame clones appear in the TCRdb table, and some are missing; sequencing was by immunoSEQ multiplex PCR. The repertoire includes 100,000 to 150,000 clones, 92% of them detected once, and around 1.9% sits in the top ten. Germline assignment: CDR1 SGHTA and CDR2 FQGNSA. V lost 1 base to trimming and J lost 3 bases; unmatched junction nucleotides: 10. This CDR3 is 19 amino acids long. This clonotype was obtained from a man aged 50 or older with COVID-19, enrolled during active disease. The chain is built from TRBV7-2 and TRBJ2-5; 14 positions agree with TRBD2. The sample taken for sequencing was peripheral blood. CDR3 region: CASSLGPGGLAGAEETQYF. The CDR3 nucleotides read TGTGCCAGCAGCTTAGGTCCCGGGGGACTAGCGGGAGCCGAAGAGACCCAGTACTTC. Variable domain in full (rest from reference TRBV7-2 and TRBJ2-5): GAGVSQSPSNKVTEKGKDVELRCDPISGHTALYWYRQSLGQGLEFLIYFQGNSAPDKSGLPSDRFSAERTGGSVSTLTIQRTQQEDSAVYLCASSLGPGGLAGAEETQYFGPGTRLLVL.